The 10 T cell receptor beta chains given below trace back to one sample, sequenced in a study of control samples from healthy donors and cancer patients. The method was immunoSEQ multiplex PCR; TCRdb's version includes in-frame clones alone and lacks a portion of them. The repertoire holds 150,000 or so clones, roughly 94% seen once, with 5.5% to 6% in the top ten. Sequencing was done on a sample of blood. The receptors stem from a man aged 40-50 years in good health.

The chain is built from TRBV27 and TRBJ1-5; TRBD1 is a possible D gene (5 bases). The V gene's germline CDR1 is MNHEY and CDR2 SMNVEV (reference sequence). The CDR3 runs 13 residues. Trimming took 3 bases from V and 7 from J, leaving 10 bases between them. The CDR3 nucleotides are TGTGCCAGCAGTTTGGAGGGGAGGCAGCCCCAGCATTTT. It specifies CASSLEGRQPQHF.

V usage is TRBV10-3 and J usage is TRBJ1-2, with 10 positions matching TRBD1. Trimming cost V 0 bases and J 8 bases; bases outside gene matches: 6. The CDR3 loop spans 15 amino acids. Germline V CDR1 and CDR2: ENHRY, SYGVKD. The CDR3 is CAISESGQGGDGYTF. The CDR3 DNA reads TGTGCCATCAGTGAGTCAGGACAGGGGGGAGACGGCTACACCTTC.

The rearrangement joins TRBV27 to TRBJ1-4, with 7 bases fitting TRBD1. Germline V gene sequence: CDR1 MNHEY, CDR2 SMNVEV (reference sequence). This CDR3 region has 14 residues. The V and J ends lost 8 bases and 4 bases, in that order; junction bases with no gene match: 7. The CDR3 protein is CASGPGQLNEKLFF. The CDR3, as DNA: TGTGCCAGCGGACCGGGACAGCTTAATGAAAAACTGTTTTTT.

This clone was counted a single time. The chain carries TRBV18 and TRBJ2-6, with D unresolved. V lost 0 bases, J lost 1 base, and 7 bases lay in between. CDR3 size: 16 residues. Germline V gene data show CDR1 as KGHSH and CDR2 as LQKENI. The CDR3 region has the DNA TGTGCCAGCTCACCACCTAACCCATCTGGGGCCAACGTCCTGACTTTC. It specifies CASSPPNPSGANVLTF.

This chain links TRBV2 with TRBJ2-6; a weak D match, TRBD1 (6 bases). The CDR3 runs to 15 residues. Trimming removed 4 bases from V and 9 bases from J, with 16 bases in between. Germline values: CDR1 SNHLY, CDR2 FYNNEI. The CDR3 coding sequence is TGTGCCAGCAGTGTGCAGGGGAATCGAGACAACGTCCTGACTTTC. This translates into CASSVQGNRDNVLTF.

This sequence joins TRBV7-2 and TRBJ1-6; D gene uncertain. The CDR3 has 16 amino acids. Trimming shortened V by 2 bases and J by 4 bases, and 12 bases separated the two germline ends. The V gene's germline CDR1 is SGHTA and CDR2 FQGNSA. For the CDR3, the DNA is TGTGCCAGCAGCTTACGGGTAGCGGGTTATAATTCACCCCTCCACTTT. Translating gives CASSLRVAGYNSPLHF.

The V gene is TRBV6-6, the J gene TRBJ2-3, with 9 bases lining up with TRBD1. The CDR3 has 15 residues. Per the germline V gene, CDR1 is MNHNY and CDR2 is SVGAGI (reference sequence). The junction had 9 bases not matched to a gene; V was cut back by 7 bases and J by 4 bases. As DNA, the CDR3 is TGTGCCAGCACCTACTGGGGACAGGGAGCAGATACGCAGTATTTT. Translated, it gives CASTYWGQGADTQYF.

J is TRBJ2-5 and V is TRBV6-2 or TRBV6-3, with 9 bases fitting TRBD1. Germline CDR1 is MNHEY and CDR2 is SVGEGT. This CDR3 is 15 amino acids long. V was clipped by 3 bases and J by 5 bases; unmatched bases: 7. CDR3 sequence reads: CASSYPTGTGETQYF. CDR3 DNA: TGTGCCAGCAGTTATCCGACAGGGACAGGGGAGACCCAGTACTTC.

This CDR3 is CASRQQGAGKTQYF. CDR3 bases: TGTGCCAGCAGGCAACAGGGGGCTGGGAAGACCCAGTACTTC. V gene TRBV28 combines with J gene TRBJ2-5; 9 bases match TRBD1. Per the germline V gene, CDR1 is MDHEN and CDR2 is SYDVKM. The V and J ends lost 6 bases and 6 bases, in that order; junction bases with no gene match: 8. There are 14 residues in the CDR3.

The chain employs TRBV6-5 and TRBJ2-7; D possibly corresponds to TRBD2 (6 bases). CDR1 MNHEY and CDR2 SVGAGI come from the germline V gene. V lost 8 bases and J lost 4, with 9 bases in between. CDR3 length: 11 residues. The CDR3 protein is CASGDWYEQYF. CDR3 bases: TGTGCCAGCGGGGACTGGTACGAGCAGTACTTC.